This T cell receptor (beta chain) was captured in a study of cytomegalovirus exposure and HLA in healthy donors. Notes on this clone: Its matching antigen is unknown.

PCR employed 60 Vbeta and 13 Jbeta primers. TCRdb's copy holds only in-frame clones and misses some; the assay was immunoSEQ multiplex PCR. The top ten hold around 2.5% of the sample, which has some 130,000 clones, about 80% seen once. CDR1 and CDR2 from the germline V gene are MNHEY and SMNVEV (reference sequence). This CDR3 is built from 14 residues. Germline trimming cut 4 bases from V and 8 bases from J; bases unmatched to any gene: 3. General observations from the study: There were 150 to 200 TCR beta chains listed as cytomegalovirus-associated. Exclusion applied to some V segments, including TRBV6-2 and TRBV6-3, as they were indistinguishable. Upon later analysis, HLA-associated TCR beta chains proved more clonally expanded than other, equally common chains.

The V call is TRBV27, the J call TRBJ1-6; 9 bases match TRBD1. This TCR was sampled from a boy younger than 10 in good health and CMV-seronegative. Sequencing was carried out using PBMCs. CDR3 amino acids: CASSWTGVYSPLHF. CDR3 bases: TGTGCCAGCAGTTGGACAGGGGTTTATTCACCCCTCCACTTT.